Below are 20 T cell receptor beta chains sequenced from a single sample in a study of blood T cell repertoires in COVID-19. The data were produced by immunoSEQ multiplex PCR, yet TCRdb's version contains in-frame clones alone and is incomplete. This sample carries 70,000 to 90,000 clones, 80% to 90% of them seen once, and the ten largest clones take about 6.5%. The specimen was peripheral blood. Receptors were obtained from an elderly man with COVID-19, enrolled during active disease.

The DNA of the CDR3 is TGTGCCAGCAGCCGCCCAGGGGTCGCCAACTATGGCTACACCTTC. Protein sequence: CASSRPGVANYGYTF. V usage is TRBV5-4 and J usage is TRBJ1-2; tentative D call: TRBD1 (6 bases). This CDR3 has 15 residues. V was shortened by 4 bases and J by 2 bases, with 15 bases between the two germline ends. Germline V gene sequence: CDR1 SGHNT, CDR2 YYREEE (reference sequence).

This clone was recorded only once. The V gene is TRBV7-8, the J gene TRBJ1-4; D unclear. V was pared by 6 bases and J by 8 bases, with 16 bases between. Germline V lookup: CDR1 SGHVS, CDR2 FQNEAQ. This CDR3 region has 14 residues. The CDR3 sequence: CASSFTTTQEKLFF. CDR3 coding DNA: TGTGCCAGCAGTTTTACTACGACTCAGGAAAAACTGTTTTTT.

The chain recombines TRBV19 with TRBJ2-7, with 12 bases matching TRBD1. V was pared by 5 bases and J by 5 bases, with 7 bases of the junction left unmatched. Germline CDR1 reads LNHDA; CDR2 reads SQIVND (reference sequence). The CDR3 is made up of 15 amino acids. In nucleotides, the CDR3 is TGTGCCAGTAGTCCTCGGGACAGGGGGCCCGACGAGCAGTACTTC. It yields the protein CASSPRDRGPDEQYF. Full variable domain (remainder filled in from reference TRBV19 and TRBJ2-7): DGGITQSPKYLFRKEGQNVTLSCEQNLNHDAMYWYRQDPGQGLRLIYYSQIVNDFQKGDIAEGYSVSREKKESFPLTVTSAQKNPTAFYLCASSPRDRGPDEQYFGPGTRLTVT.

This sequence joins TRBV4-2 and TRBJ2-3; 12 bases match TRBD1. CDR3 size: 15 residues. Germline V lookup: CDR1 LGHNA, CDR2 YNFKEQ. V gave up 4 bases and J gave up 4 bases; unmatched junction bases: 3. CDR3 sequence (DNA): TGTGCCAGCAGCCCCGGGACAGGGGGCCCAGATACGCAGTATTTT. Translated: CASSPGTGGPDTQYF.

This chain uses TRBV19 with TRBJ2-1; 7 positions agree with TRBD1. From germline, CDR1 is LNHDA and CDR2 SQIVND (reference sequence). The CDR3 has 15 amino acids. V gave up 9 bases and J gave up 9 bases; unmatched junction bases: 17. CDR3 sequence: CASSFYGTAEGEQFF. The DNA of the CDR3 is TGTGCCAGCTCCTTTTATGGGACAGCGGAAGGTGAGCAGTTCTTC.

V and J are TRBV3-1 (or the pseudogene TRBV3-2) and TRBJ1-1, with D unclear. Germline V gives CDR1 LGHDT, CDR2 YNNKEL (reference sequence). The length of the CDR3 is 16 residues. Trimming cost V 5 bases and J 0 bases, with 16 bases left between them. CDR3 protein: CASSGSGSRLNTEAFF. In DNA form, the CDR3 reads TGTGCCAGCAGCGGGAGTGGGTCCCGGCTGAACACTGAAGCTTTCTTT.

The chain couples TRBV6-6 to TRBJ1-1; D is possibly TRBD1 (6 bases). The CDR3 has 14 residues. Germline V gene lookup returns CDR1 MNHNY and CDR2 SVGAGI (reference sequence). Deletions cut 6 bases from V and 1 base from J, with 12 bases between. The CDR3 loop reads CASRPGQKNTEAFF. The CDR3 DNA is TGTGCCAGCAGACCCGGACAGAAGAACACTGAAGCTTTCTTT.

CDR3 sequence (DNA): TGTGCCAGCAGCGATCTACGGGGGGAGACCCAGTACTTC. Residues: CASSDLRGETQYF. This chain uses TRBV9 with TRBJ2-5, with D perhaps TRBD2 (6 bases). The germline CDR1 and CDR2 sequences are SGDLS and YYNGEE. This CDR3 comprises 13 residues. The V gene lost 3 bases and the J gene lost 5 bases, with 11 bases spanning the gap.

V usage is TRBV24-1 and J usage is TRBJ2-1, with D possibly TRBD1 on 9 matching bases. V dropped 11 bases and J dropped 3 bases, with 16 bases sitting between them. The CDR3 is 14 residues long. The germline V gene encodes CDR1 KGHDR and CDR2 SFDVKD. The CDR3 region is CAIGGDRVYNEQFF. The CDR3 nucleotides are TGTGCCATCGGGGGGGACAGGGTCTACAATGAGCAGTTCTTC.

J is TRBJ1-4 and V is TRBV18, with TRBD1 identical over 7 bases. CDR1 and CDR2 (germline): KGHSH, LQKENI. V shed 3 bases and J 4 bases; nucleotides not matched to a gene: 2. The CDR3 covers 14 residues. The CDR3 region is CASSPTGSNEKLFF. The DNA of the CDR3 is TGTGCCAGCTCACCGACAGGGAGTAATGAAAAACTGTTTTTT.

The V gene is TRBV5-4, the J gene TRBJ2-1; TRBD1 aligns across 7 bases. This CDR3 spans 15 amino acids. From germline, CDR1 is SGHNT and CDR2 YYREEE (reference sequence). Germline trimming cut 4 bases from V and 6 bases from J; bases unmatched to any gene: 10. The CDR3 coding sequence is TGTGCCAGCAGCCGAATGATCTGGACAGGCAATGAGCAGTTCTTC. This gives the protein CASSRMIWTGNEQFF.

The genes are TRBV18 and TRBJ2-1; TRBD1 aligns across 11 bases. V lost 3 bases, J lost 5 bases, and 3 bases stayed unmatched. Germline values: CDR1 KGHSH, CDR2 LQKENI. The CDR3 contains 15 residues. CDR3 loop: CASSPGTGGHNEQFF. The CDR3 DNA reads as TGTGCCAGCTCACCCGGGACAGGGGGACACAATGAGCAGTTCTTC.

The chain employs TRBV9 and TRBJ1-1; TRBD1 is a possible D gene (6 bases). This CDR3 comprises 14 residues. V dropped 0 bases and J dropped 5 bases, with 11 bases sitting between them. Germline V CDR1 and CDR2: SGDLS, YYNGEE. CDR3 residues: CASSVVGGGTEAFF. CDR3 coding DNA: TGTGCCAGCAGCGTAGTAGGGGGTGGAACTGAAGCTTTCTTT.

The CDR3 DNA reads as TGCGCCAGCAGCCAAGCAGGACAGGGCGGCTATGGCTACACCTTC. This gives the protein CASSQAGQGGYGYTF. V and J are TRBV4-1 and TRBJ1-2; 8 bases fit TRBD1. This CDR3 has 15 residues. J gave up 4 bases and V 1 base, and 5 bases lay outside the gene matches. Germline CDR1 and CDR2: MGHRA and YSYEKL.

The gene calls are TRBV5-4 and TRBJ2-7, with 9 bases aligning to TRBD1. The CDR3 contains 15 residues. V lost 1 base and J lost 5; bases outside the gene matches: 7. The germline V gene has CDR1 SGHNT and CDR2 YYREEE (reference sequence). CDR3 sequence reads: CASSLSAGQGHEQYF. The CDR3 DNA reads as TGTGCCAGCAGCTTGTCGGCGGGACAGGGCCACGAGCAGTACTTC.

The chain employs TRBV10-3 and TRBJ1-4; 7 bases are a match to TRBD1. Germline V gene sequence: CDR1 ENHRY, CDR2 SYGVKD. V lost 10 bases and J lost 8; bases outside the gene matches: 13. The CDR3 covers 14 residues. CDR3: CATRRDSPGEKLFF. Written as DNA, the CDR3 is TGTGCCACACGCCGGGACAGCCCCGGGGAAAAACTGTTTTTT.

The genes are TRBV10-2 and TRBJ1-3, with D uncertain. V was clipped by 7 bases and J by 2 bases, with 9 bases between them. The CDR3 has 13 residues. From germline, CDR1 is WSHSY and CDR2 SAAADI. CDR3 residues: CASKGGPGNTIYF. The CDR3, as DNA: TGCGCCAGCAAAGGAGGGCCTGGAAACACCATATATTTT.

J is TRBJ1-6 and V is TRBV2, with D unresolved. Germline V CDR1 and CDR2: SNHLY, FYNNEI. Deletions cut 5 bases from V and 7 bases from J, with 15 bases between. The CDR3 totals 15 residues. CDR3 bases: TGTGCCAGCAGTACGGGAGCGTTCGGGAATTCACCCCTCCACTTT. Its translation: CASSTGAFGNSPLHF.

The chain uses TRBV4-1 and TRBJ1-4, with D possibly TRBD1 on 5 matching bases. CDR3 length: 17 amino acids. V gave up 1 base and J gave up 0 bases, with 12 bases separating them. From germline, CDR1 is MGHRA and CDR2 YSYEKL. CDR3 region: CASSQGPQGATNEKLFF. CDR3 nucleotide sequence: TGCGCCAGCAGCCAAGGGCCCCAGGGTGCAACTAATGAAAAACTGTTTTTT.

V and J are TRBV18 and TRBJ1-2; perhaps TRBD1 as D (5 bases). Germline V gene lookup returns CDR1 KGHSH and CDR2 LQKENI. The CDR3 totals 14 residues. V was pared by 1 base and J by 6 bases, with 12 bases between. The CDR3 DNA reads as TGTGCCAGCTCACCACTCCAGGGTGAGAATGGCTACACCTTC. Translated: CASSPLQGENGYTF.